The subject of this entry is one T cell receptor beta chain. Its antigen is unknown. No per-base quality is available; no much larger clone lies one base away. The source of the sample is a study of blood T cell repertoires in COVID-19 (TCRdb year 2020). For the study in its entirety: Samples covering the acute and convalescent phases of COVID-19 were provided by collaborators in the United States, Italy and Spain. The material from the prospective study consisted of cDNA or gDNA derived from T cells, B-cell-depleted T cells, or PBMCs. Deeply sampled blood TCRbeta repertoires from subjects exposed to, actively infected with, or recovered from COVID-19 were included in the dataset. The repertoires were released in a freely available public database intended as a resource for research on the immune response to SARS-CoV-2. The samples were drawn from two sources: the first 160 participants of the ongoing ImmuneRACE study, and over 1,000 subjects contributed by 6 global collaborators. The sample metadata nearly always contained a de-identified subject ID, COVID-19 status, age in years and sex. Where available, HLA class I and class II types were taken from metadata supplied by the sample provider and were not determined by assay-based typing.

The CDR1 and CDR2 encoded by the germline V gene are MNHEY and SVGAGI. Trimming costs V 6 bases and J 7 bases, and their ends lie 10 bases apart. The CDR3 covers 12 residues, taking in both the cysteine and the phenylalanine. Only CDR3 DNA remains: 36 bases, in frame from the first base. Whole blood was collected in K2EDTA tubes by collaborating institutions according to the institutions' own protocols. Collaborator samples were shipped for TCRbeta analysis as frozen whole blood, isolated PBMCs, or DNA extracted from either sample type. What the authors observed across the whole study: The amount of clinical and demographic metadata varied by source and participant and was provided uncurated.

TCRbeta CDR3 regions were amplified from genomic DNA using the immunoSEQ Assay, a bias-controlled multiplex PCR. On the authors' methods: The number of nucleated cells in each sample was estimated from the amplification of reference gene primers within the assay. Sequence reads were collapsed and filtered to measure the absolute abundance of every unique TCRbeta CDR3 rearrangement. For each sample, productive Simpson clonality was calculated by taking the square root of Simpson's diversity index across productive rearrangements. TCRdb obtained this table from immuneACCESS and retained in-frame rearrangements with V and J assigned. These tables miss some clones; where compared with another copy, unresolved V genes account for less than half of the shortfall, and the remainder is unexplained. The DNA was the basis for D and trimming; V, J and clone size are from that table. In this sample the table shows some 150,000 clones, about 85% of which occur a single time. The leading ten clones occupy around two fifths of the sample.

The chain is assembled from TRBV6-5 and TRBJ2-1; the D gene is perhaps TRBD2, from 6 matching bases. The TCR comes from a human donor in a cohort sampled during active COVID-19. Sequenced: peripheral blood. Here the CDR3 is given as CASSRLGNEQFF. The DNA sequence follows: TGTGCCAGCAGCCGACTAGGTAATGAGCAGTTCTTC.